Presented here are 20 T cell receptor beta chains from one specimen sequenced in a study of blood T cell repertoires in COVID-19. The method was immunoSEQ multiplex PCR; TCRdb's version includes in-frame clones alone and lacks a portion of them. There are under 450,000 clones in the sample; about 89% occur only once, and roughly 0.86% lies in the top ten. Sequencing was done on a sample of PBMCs or T cells enriched from blood (not recorded which). The receptors were gathered from a middle-aged woman who had been exposed to COVID-19.

The chain combines TRBV18 with TRBJ1-2; TRBD1 agrees at 12 bases. This CDR3 spans 17 amino acids. V was clipped by 6 bases and J by 3 bases; unmatched bases: 11. Germline CDR1 KGHSH, CDR2 LQKENI. In nucleotides, the CDR3 is TGTGCCAGCTCGCCCGGGACAGGGGGCAATAAGTACTATGGCTACACCTTC. Protein: CASSPGTGGNKYYGYTF.

The V gene is TRBV19, the J gene TRBJ1-3, with D possibly matching TRBD1 (6 bases). Germline V gives CDR1 LNHDA, CDR2 SQIVND (reference sequence). The CDR3 has 15 residues. V was cut by 5 bases and J by 2 bases, with 13 bases left in between. The CDR3 DNA sequence: TGTGCCAGTAGTGCAACAGGGAGGGCTGGAAACACCATATATTTT. Translated, it gives CASSATGRAGNTIYF.

This rearrangement joins TRBV2 to TRBJ2-3, with 9 bases matching TRBD2. CDR3 length equals 15 residues. The V gene end was trimmed by 3 bases and the J gene end by 5 bases; junction bases not matched to a gene: 6. In germline, CDR1 is SNHLY, CDR2 FYNNEI. CDR3 sequence (DNA): TGTGCCAGCAGTGACGGCCTAGCGGGACTAGATACGCAGTATTTT. Its translation: CASSDGLAGLDTQYF.

This chain connects TRBV3-1 (or the pseudogene TRBV3-2) to TRBJ1-6; 8 bases are a match to TRBD1. The CDR3 sequence is 21 residues long. Germline V CDR1 and CDR2: LGHDT, YNNKEL (reference sequence). V gave up 0 bases and J gave up 1 base; unmatched junction bases: 14. CDR3 amino acids: CASSQDTNLRDRRSYNSPLHF. The CDR3 coding sequence is TGTGCCAGCAGCCAAGATACAAACTTAAGGGACAGGCGTTCCTATAATTCACCCCTCCACTTT.

This clone was seen more than once but under ten times. The rearrangement uses TRBV7-9 and TRBJ2-2, with D maybe TRBD1 (6 bases). Trimming removed 5 bases from V and 7 bases from J, with 11 bases in between. The CDR3 sequence is 13 residues long. Germline CDR1 and CDR2: SEHNR and FQNEAQ (reference sequence). DNA of the CDR3: TGTGCCAGCAGCCGGGACATCTACGGGGAGCTGTTTTTT. Its protein product is CASSRDIYGELFF.

The chain joins TRBV9 to TRBJ1-2, with D unresolved. Trimming took 4 bases from V and 4 from J, leaving 20 bases between them. The CDR3 has 16 residues. Germline loops: CDR1 SGDLS, CDR2 YYNGEE. The CDR3 region is CASSPSLLGRGYGYTF. In nucleotides, the CDR3 is TGTGCCAGCAGCCCCTCTCTTTTGGGTCGGGGCTATGGCTACACCTTC.

The chain has TRBV6-5 and TRBJ2-1; 8 nucleotides match TRBD2. Germline trimming cut 7 bases from V and 9 bases from J; bases unmatched to any gene: 11. Germline V gene data show CDR1 as MNHEY and CDR2 as SVGAGI. The CDR3 has 14 amino acids. This CDR3 is CASTRAARGGEQFF. CDR3 DNA: TGTGCCAGCACCCGAGCCGCCCGGGGGGGTGAGCAGTTCTTC.

CDR3 sequence reads: CSASEGAGNTIYF. In DNA form, the CDR3 reads TGCAGTGCTAGTGAGGGCGCTGGAAACACCATATATTTT. V usage is TRBV20-1 and J usage is TRBJ1-3, with D hard to call. The CDR3 loop spans 13 amino acids. Trimming removed 3 bases from V and 2 bases from J, with 8 bases in between. Germline CDR1 DFQATT, CDR2 SNEGSKA (reference sequence).

This clone was seen a single time. Additional DNA sequences in this sample encode the identical CDR3. V gene TRBV12-3 or TRBV12-4 combines with J gene TRBJ1-1, with a possible D match to TRBD1 (5 bases). V lost 5 bases, J lost 0 bases, and 7 bases lay in between. The CDR3 has 13 residues. The CDR3 protein is CASSLQVNTEAFF. CDR3 DNA sequence: TGTGCCAGCAGTCTACAGGTGAACACTGAAGCTTTCTTT.

The chain uses TRBV7-2 and TRBJ1-1; weak D call: TRBD1 (5 bases). Trimming shortened V by 1 base and J by 6 bases, and 9 bases separated the two germline ends. The CDR3 extends over 13 amino acids. CDR1 is SGHTA, CDR2 FQGNSA, per germline. The CDR3, as DNA: TGTGCCAGCAGCTTAGTCCGGGGGGCTGAAGCTTTCTTT. Encoded protein: CASSLVRGAEAFF.

This clone was counted a single time. The chain couples TRBV3-1 (or the pseudogene TRBV3-2) to TRBJ1-2; D unresolved. The germline V gene encodes CDR1 LGHDT and CDR2 YNNKEL (reference sequence). V was clipped by 10 bases and J by 5 bases, with 11 bases between them. CDR3 length: 11 amino acids. The CDR3 loop is CATQSIYGYTF. CDR3 DNA sequence: TGTGCCACCCAATCCATTTATGGCTACACCTTC.

The gene calls are TRBV3-1 (or the pseudogene TRBV3-2) and TRBJ1-2, with a weak D call TRBD1 (5 bases). The CDR3 sequence is 12 residues long. Germline CDR1 reads LGHDT; CDR2 reads YNNKEL (reference sequence). The ends were cut back, 5 bases at V and 4 bases at J, with 8 bases in the middle. The DNA for the CDR3 is TGTGCCAGCAGCACGGGACTCTATGGCTACACCTTC. As protein: CASSTGLYGYTF.

The CDR3, as DNA: TGTGCCAGCAGCTTTCCAGCGGGAGCTCCCCAAGAGCAGTTCTTC. The encoded protein is CASSFPAGAPQEQFF. This sequence joins TRBV7-9 and TRBJ2-1, with 8 bases matching TRBD2. Germline V lookup: CDR1 SEHNR, CDR2 FQNEAQ (reference sequence). The CDR3 loop spans 15 amino acids. V trimming: 3 bases; J trimming: 10 bases; junction bases outside the gene matches: 11.

V usage is TRBV2 and J usage is TRBJ2-7; 7 positions agree with TRBD2. The CDR3 is made up of 15 amino acids. Germline V gene lookup returns CDR1 SNHLY and CDR2 FYNNEI. Germline trimming cut 6 bases from V and 0 bases from J; bases unmatched to any gene: 8. The CDR3 here is CASSLGGSLSYEQYF. The DNA for the CDR3 is TGTGCCAGCAGCTTGGGGGGGTCCCTCTCCTACGAGCAGTACTTC.

The J gene is TRBJ1-2, the V gene TRBV14, with a tentative D call TRBD1 (5 bases). Deletions cut 5 bases from V and 3 bases from J, with 10 bases between. CDR3 length equals 13 residues. The germline V gene encodes CDR1 SGHDN and CDR2 FVKESK. The CDR3 loop reads CASSFDSYYGYTF. The CDR3 region has the DNA TGTGCCAGCAGCTTTGACAGTTACTATGGCTACACCTTC.

The V gene is TRBV5-1, the J gene TRBJ1-2; 7 bases line up with TRBD1. V gave up 4 bases and J gave up 2 bases; unmatched junction bases: 5. The germline V gene encodes CDR1 SGHRS and CDR2 YFSETQ. The CDR3 runs to 14 residues. CDR3 amino acids: CASSEDRSNYGYTF. The CDR3 bases are TGCGCCAGCAGCGAGGACAGGTCCAACTATGGCTACACCTTC.

The V and J genes are TRBV15 and TRBJ2-3; 16 bases fit TRBD2. The CDR3 is 15 amino acids. CDR1 is LNHNV and CDR2 is YYDKDF in the germline V gene (reference sequence). The J segment lost 13 bases and the V segment lost 1 base, leaving 5 bases of the junction unmatched. The CDR3 here is CATSRAGTSGGAEYF. CDR3 sequence (DNA): TGTGCCACCAGCAGAGCCGGGACTAGCGGGGGGGCGGAGTATTTT.

The chain links TRBV5-4 to TRBJ2-7; D is uncertain. V was trimmed by 7 bases and J by 5 bases, leaving 10 bases between them. CDR1 is SGHNT and CDR2 is YYREEE in the germline V gene (reference sequence). There are 11 residues in the CDR3. The chain's CDR3 is CASGYTHEQYF. CDR3 DNA sequence: TGTGCCAGCGGCTACACCCACGAGCAGTACTTC.

CDR3 protein: CASSPGQGTQYF. As DNA, the CDR3 is TGTGCCAGCAGCCCGGGACAGGGTACGCAGTATTTT. The chain links TRBV11-1 to TRBJ2-3, with TRBD1 matching 9 bases. V lost 5 bases and J lost 8; bases outside the gene matches: 2. The CDR3 length is 12 residues. From germline, CDR1 is SGHAT and CDR2 FQDESV (reference sequence).

The chain recombines TRBV27 with TRBJ1-6; D is uncertain. Germline CDR1 MNHEY, CDR2 SMNVEV (reference sequence). V lost 4 bases and J 8 bases, leaving 9 bases between the germline ends. The CDR3 is 13 amino acids. Here the CDR3 DNA reads TGTGCCAGCAGTTCCATAAACTATTCACCCCTCCACTTT. This encodes CASSSINYSPLHF.